The rows below give T cell receptor beta chains drawn from one sample of a study of blood T cell repertoires in COVID-19. Generated by immunoSEQ multiplex PCR, the TCRdb table keeps only in-frame clones and is missing some. The table shows about 150,000 clones, with roughly 88% occurring only once. The sample was PBMCs or T cells enriched from blood (not recorded which). The receptors originated from a man between 45 and 60 years old who had recovered from COVID-19. Each CDR3 is given with its conserved first and last residue. The order of the fields is CDR3 protein, CDR3 DNA, V gene, D gene, clone size, J gene. A D gene is named only where the DNA matches it firmly. Clone size appears in some rows only: once, few, many, or a class for an expanded clone.

CDR3: CASSQDQRGPQPQHF
DNA: TGTGCCAGCAGCCAAGATCAGAGGGGGCCTCAGCCCCAGCATTTT
V: TRBV4-2
D: TRBD1
size: NA
J: TRBJ1-5

CDR3: CASSPGLNEKLFF
DNA: TGTGCCAGCTCACCAGGACTTAATGAAAAACTGTTTTTT
V: TRBV18
D: NA
size: NA
J: TRBJ1-4

CDR3: CASSSLPGQEEAFF
DNA: TGCGCCAGCAGCTCGCTCCCCGGACAGGAAGAAGCTTTCTTT
V: TRBV5-1
D: TRBD1
size: NA
J: TRBJ1-1

CDR3: CASSQLAYTDTQYF
DNA: TGTGCCAGCAGCCAACTAGCGTACACAGATACGCAGTATTTT
V: TRBV7-9
D: TRBD2
size: NA
J: TRBJ2-3

CDR3: CASSDRGLGANVLTF
DNA: TGTGCCAGCTCGGACAGGGGGCTCGGGGCCAACGTCCTGACTTTC
V: TRBV18
D: TRBD1
size: once
J: TRBJ2-6

CDR3: CASSSDSQETQYF
DNA: TGTGCCAGCTCATCGGACTCCCAAGAGACCCAGTACTTC
V: TRBV18
D: NA
size: NA
J: TRBJ2-5

CDR3: CASSGQYQPQHF
DNA: TGTGCCAGCAGCGGACAGTATCAGCCCCAGCATTTT
V: TRBV12-3/TRBV12-4
D: NA
size: once
J: TRBJ1-5

CDR3: CASSLSPSGANVLTF
DNA: TGTGCCAGCAGCTTATCTCCCTCTGGGGCCAACGTCCTGACTTTC
V: TRBV7-2
D: NA
size: NA
J: TRBJ2-6

CDR3: CATSRETRGEETQYF
DNA: TGTGCCACCAGCAGAGAAACGAGAGGAGAGGAGACCCAGTACTTC
V: TRBV15
D: NA
size: NA
J: TRBJ2-5

CDR3: CASSLAGGADTEAFF
DNA: TGCGCCAGCAGCTTGGCTGGAGGGGCAGATACTGAAGCTTTCTTT
V: TRBV5-1
D: NA
size: NA
J: TRBJ1-1

CDR3: CASRTGQNTEAFF
DNA: TGTGCCAGCAGGACGGGTCAGAACACTGAAGCTTTCTTT
V: TRBV27
D: NA
size: NA
J: TRBJ1-1

CDR3: CASSLVAGRMNTEAFF
DNA: TGTGCCAGCAGCTTGGTAGCGGGACGGATGAACACTGAAGCTTTCTTT
V: TRBV7-2
D: NA
size: NA
J: TRBJ1-1

CDR3: CASSSAGSHYGYTF
DNA: TGTGCCAGCAGTTCCGCAGGGTCCCACTATGGCTACACCTTC
V: TRBV6-2/TRBV6-3
D: NA
size: NA
J: TRBJ1-2

CDR3: CASRGGFGMNTEAFF
DNA: TGTGCCAGTAGGGGAGGGTTTGGCATGAACACTGAAGCTTTCTTT
V: TRBV19
D: NA
size: NA
J: TRBJ1-1

CDR3: CASSQVYGSGWGEQYF
DNA: TGCGCCAGCAGCCAGGTTTATGGTAGCGGGTGGGGCGAGCAGTACTTC
V: TRBV4-3
D: TRBD2
size: NA
J: TRBJ2-7

CDR3: CSAGLGGSLHF
DNA: TGCAGTGCTGGCCTGGGGGGGTCCCTCCACTTT
V: TRBV20-1
D: NA
size: NA
J: TRBJ1-6

CDR3: CASRPTGNTGELFF
DNA: TGTGCCAGCAGACCTACAGGGAACACCGGGGAGCTGTTTTTT
V: TRBV2
D: NA
size: NA
J: TRBJ2-2

CDR3: CASSLDTAVQPQHF
DNA: TGTGCCAGCAGCTTAGACACAGCTGTTCAGCCCCAGCATTTT
V: TRBV7-2
D: NA
size: NA
J: TRBJ1-5

CDR3: CARSEDRDYGYTF
DNA: TGTGCCAGAAGCGAAGACAGGGACTATGGCTACACCTTC
V: TRBV5-3
D: TRBD1
size: NA
J: TRBJ1-2

CDR3: CASSLATGVQHYGYTF
DNA: TGTGCCAGCAGCCTTGCCACGGGGGTACAACACTATGGCTACACCTTC
V: TRBV7-2
D: NA
size: NA
J: TRBJ1-2

CDR3: CASSQASGRSNEQFF
DNA: TGCGCCAGCAGCCAAGCTAGCGGGAGATCCAATGAGCAGTTCTTC
V: TRBV4-3
D: TRBD2
size: once
J: TRBJ2-1

CDR3: CASRGTSGRGSYNEQFF
DNA: TGTGCCAGCAGAGGGACTAGCGGAAGAGGCTCCTACAATGAGCAGTTCTTC
V: TRBV6-4
D: TRBD2
size: NA
J: TRBJ2-1

CDR3: CASSLQETQYF
DNA: TGTGCCAGCAGCCTGCAGGAGACCCAGTACTTC
V: TRBV7-2
D: NA
size: NA
J: TRBJ2-5

CDR3: CASSLGTGPEKLFF
DNA: TGCGCCAGCAGCCTCGGGACAGGCCCTGAAAAACTGTTTTTT
V: TRBV5-1
D: TRBD1
size: NA
J: TRBJ1-4

CDR3: CASSLTGANTEAFF
DNA: TGTGCCAGCAGCTTGACAGGGGCGAACACTGAAGCTTTCTTT
V: TRBV5-4
D: TRBD1
size: NA
J: TRBJ1-1

CDR3: CASQRQGPSYEQYF
DNA: TGTGCCAGCCAGAGACAGGGGCCTTCCTACGAGCAGTACTTC
V: TRBV2
D: TRBD1
size: NA
J: TRBJ2-7

CDR3: CASSLRQGNSGNTIYF
DNA: TGTGCCAGCAGCCTCAGACAGGGAAACTCTGGAAACACCATATATTTT
V: TRBV9
D: TRBD1
size: NA
J: TRBJ1-3

CDR3: CASSLSLQSNIYTF
DNA: TGTGCCAGCAGTTTATCCCTACAGAGTAATATCTACACCTTC
V: TRBV27
D: NA
size: NA
J: TRBJ1-2

CDR3: CASSLPGLAFQETQYF
DNA: TGCGCCAGCAGCTTGCCCGGACTAGCATTTCAAGAGACCCAGTACTTC
V: TRBV5-1
D: TRBD2
size: once
J: TRBJ2-5

CDR3: CASSLALGTEDTF
DNA: TGTGCCAGCAGCTTGGCCCTAGGGACAGAGGACACCTTC
V: TRBV5-5
D: TRBD1
size: NA
J: TRBJ1-2

CDR3: CASSSFGDGYTF
DNA: TGTGCCAGCAGCTCTTTCGGGGATGGCTACACCTTC
V: TRBV7-9
D: NA
size: NA
J: TRBJ1-2

CDR3: CASSQGIRGSPFGNTIYF
DNA: TGTGCCAGCAGCCAAGGGATTAGGGGGAGTCCCTTTGGAAACACCATATATTTT
V: TRBV7-6
D: NA
size: NA
J: TRBJ1-3

CDR3: CSVGQAFTDTQYF
DNA: TGCAGCGTGGGACAGGCCTTCACAGATACGCAGTATTTT
V: TRBV29-1
D: TRBD1
size: NA
J: TRBJ2-3

CDR3: CASSTRQGANYGYTF
DNA: TGTGCCAGCAGCACCAGACAGGGGGCTAACTATGGCTACACCTTC
V: TRBV4-2
D: TRBD1
size: NA
J: TRBJ1-2

CDR3: CASSLNGPGGNEQFF
DNA: TGTGCCAGCAGCTTAAATGGTCCGGGGGGCAATGAGCAGTTCTTC
V: TRBV7-3
D: TRBD2
size: NA
J: TRBJ2-1

CDR3: CASSLDRYSNQPQHF
DNA: TGTGCCAGCTCCCTCGACAGGTATAGCAATCAGCCCCAGCATTTT
V: TRBV18
D: NA
size: few
J: TRBJ1-5

CDR3: CSVGPGATVGYTF
DNA: TGCAGCGTTGGTCCAGGGGCAACGGTTGGCTACACCTTC
V: TRBV29-1
D: NA
size: NA
J: TRBJ1-2